These 14 T cell receptor beta chains originate from one sample sequenced in a study of human T cells and chemical hapten exposure. TCRdb processed the RACE reads anew with MiXCR; each CDR3 protein has one entry. The sample has around 120,000 distinct CDR3 sequences, 13% seen once. The time point is: pre-sensitization, week 0. As for treatment: therapeutic diphenylcyclopropenone sensitization with weekly scalp DPC. This material consisted of whole blood, taken in connection with sensitization to the hapten diphenylcyclopropenone (DPC). The receptors were gathered from a woman younger than 30 with alopecia areata. Some clones in this sample may be carry-over from other donors' samples.

This clonotype was observed at least ten times. CDR3 coding DNA: TGTGCCAGCAGCTTAGTAGCAGCCAACTACGAGCAGTACTTC. Translated, it gives CASSLVAANYEQYF. The rearrangement joins TRBV7-9 to TRBJ2-7, with no clear D. Trimming left V 1 base short and J 3 bases short, with 10 bases between. The length of the CDR3 is 14 residues. Germline CDR1 reads SEHNR; CDR2 reads FQNEAQ (reference sequence).

In this sample, this clonotype turned up a few times. The V gene is TRBV9, the J gene TRBJ1-6; TRBD1 might be the D (5 bases). Germline V CDR1 and CDR2: SGDLS, YYNGEE. V dropped 4 bases and J dropped 0 bases, with 11 bases sitting between them. This CDR3 has 16 amino acids. CDR3 sequence reads: CASSPPGNSYNSPLHF. The DNA for the CDR3 is TGTGCCAGCAGCCCCCCAGGGAACTCCTATAATTCACCCCTCCACTTT.

The rearrangement joins TRBV12-3 or TRBV12-4 to TRBJ1-1; 8 nucleotides align to TRBD1. This CDR3 has 13 amino acids. V shed 6 bases, J shed 5 bases, and the junction held 5 bases outside the gene matches. Written as DNA, the CDR3 is TGTGCCAGCAGGTCAGGGGGCAGAACTGAAGCTTTCTTT. This codes for CASRSGGRTEAFF.

The rearrangement links TRBV6-2 or TRBV6-3 to TRBJ2-1, with D perhaps matching TRBD2 (6 bases). The length of the CDR3 is 13 residues. The V gene's germline CDR1 is MNHEY and CDR2 SVGEGT. With 6 bases removed from V and 8 bases from J, the gap between germline ends came to 14 bases. Written as DNA, the CDR3 is TGTGCCAGCAGGGAGGGATCGTGGGATGAGCAGTTCTTC. It is translated as CASREGSWDEQFF.

This clonotype was seen a handful of times. The rearrangement uses TRBV2 and TRBJ1-4, with D perhaps TRBD1 (6 bases). Trimming pared 7 bases from V and 8 bases from J, leaving 17 bases between. This CDR3 is 14 amino acids long. The V gene's germline CDR1 is SNHLY and CDR2 FYNNEI. The CDR3 protein is CASNLQGRSEKLFF. CDR3 coding DNA: TGTGCCAGCAATTTACAGGGAAGGAGCGAAAAACTGTTTTTT.

This clonotype was counted at least ten times. This rearrangement joins TRBV5-8 to TRBJ1-4; 7 bases fit TRBD1. The CDR3 is 15 residues long. Germline V lookup: CDR1 SGHTS, CDR2 YDEGEE. V shed 7 bases and J 3 bases; nucleotides not matched to a gene: 9. The CDR3 reads CASQLQGLANEKLFF. In nucleotides, the CDR3 is TGTGCCAGCCAATTACAGGGGCTGGCTAATGAAAAACTGTTTTTT.

CDR3 loop: CATRGGPGYGYTF. The CDR3 DNA sequence: TGTGCCACCAGGGGGGGGCCGGGATATGGCTACACCTTC. The chain joins TRBV24-1 to TRBJ1-2, with a possible D match to TRBD1 (6 bases). Between the trimmed V and J ends, which lost 7 bases and 5 bases, there was a span of 13 bases. CDR3 length equals 13 residues. The germline gives CDR1 KGHDR, CDR2 SFDVKD.

This chain uses TRBV28 with TRBJ2-7; weak D call: TRBD2 (6 bases). The CDR3 contains 16 residues. The V gene lost 1 base and the J gene lost 2 bases, with 15 bases spanning the gap. Germline V gene data show CDR1 as MDHEN and CDR2 as SYDVKM. CDR3: CASSLLSAGHPYEQYF. The CDR3 region has the DNA TGTGCCAGCAGTTTATTGTCTGCGGGGCATCCCTACGAGCAGTACTTC. Using reference TRBV28 and TRBJ2-7 for the parts outside the CDR3, the full variable domain is DVKVTQSSRYLVKRTGEKVFLECVQDMDHENMFWYRQDPGLGLRLIYFSYDVKMKEKGDIPEGYSVSREKKERFSLILESASTNQTSMYLCASSLLSAGHPYEQYFGPGTRLTVT.

This clonotype was seen at least ten times. A junction end diverges from the germline sequence, so it may reflect a read error. V is TRBV5-5 and J is TRBJ1-5; D is unclear. CDR1 is SGHKS and CDR2 is YYEKEE in the germline V gene (reference sequence). The CDR3 extends over 14 amino acids. The CDR3 DNA reads as TGTGCCTGCAGCTTAGAATCGAGCAATCAGCCCCAGCATTTT. This codes for CACSLESSNQPQHF.

There are a few counts of this clonotype. This chain links TRBV11-3 with TRBJ2-5; perhaps D is TRBD1 or TRBD2 (5 bases each). The CDR3 runs 14 residues. The germline CDR1 and CDR2 sequences are SGHNT and YENEEA. Trimming removed 4 bases at V and 0 bases at J, with 9 bases between. CDR3 loop: CASSSRDDQETQYF. As DNA, the CDR3 is TGTGCCAGCAGCTCCCGGGACGACCAAGAGACCCAGTACTTC. Filled out from reference TRBV11-3 and TRBJ2-5, the complete variable domain reads EAGVVQSPRYKIIEKKQPVAFWCNPISGHNTLYWYLQNLGQGPELLIRYENEEAVDDSQLPKDRFSAERLKGVDSTLKIQPAELGDSAVYLCASSSRDDQETQYFGPGTRLLVL.

The DNA of the CDR3 is TGTGCCAGCAGCTTTAGCCGACAGGGCATTCCCGGGGAGCTGTTTTTT. Its translation: CASSFSRQGIPGELFF. The chain employs TRBV7-9 and TRBJ2-2, with 7 bases aligning to TRBD1. CDR3 size: 16 residues. Germline V gives CDR1 SEHNR, CDR2 FQNEAQ (reference sequence). J lost 6 bases, V lost 3 bases, and 10 bases had no gene match.

In its sample, this clonotype was seen many times. This chain joins TRBV6-2 or TRBV6-3 and TRBJ2-5; D possibly corresponds to TRBD1 (7 bases). The length of the CDR3 is 13 residues. V was pared by 5 bases and J by 7 bases, with 14 bases between. Germline values: CDR1 MNHEY, CDR2 SVGEGT. The CDR3 loop is CASSQGQEGTQYF. DNA of the CDR3: TGTGCCAGCAGTCAAGGACAGGAGGGGACCCAGTACTTC.

CDR3 nucleotides: TGTGCCAGCAGTTCTACAGGGGAAAATTCACCCCTCCACTTT. It yields the protein CASSSTGENSPLHF. This chain links TRBV6-5 with TRBJ1-6; 7 bases agree with TRBD1. The J segment lost 7 bases and the V segment lost 4 bases, leaving 4 bases of the junction unmatched. Germline V lookup: CDR1 MNHEY, CDR2 SVGAGI. The CDR3 is 14 amino acids.

J is TRBJ1-2 and V is TRBV12-3 or TRBV12-4, with D perhaps TRBD1 (5 bases). Trimming removed 2 bases from V and 8 bases from J, with 18 bases in between. The CDR3 extends over 15 amino acids. This CDR3 reads CASSLRARQGSGYTF. The CDR3 DNA is TGTGCCAGCAGTTTAAGGGCTCGGCAGGGAAGCGGCTACACCTTC.